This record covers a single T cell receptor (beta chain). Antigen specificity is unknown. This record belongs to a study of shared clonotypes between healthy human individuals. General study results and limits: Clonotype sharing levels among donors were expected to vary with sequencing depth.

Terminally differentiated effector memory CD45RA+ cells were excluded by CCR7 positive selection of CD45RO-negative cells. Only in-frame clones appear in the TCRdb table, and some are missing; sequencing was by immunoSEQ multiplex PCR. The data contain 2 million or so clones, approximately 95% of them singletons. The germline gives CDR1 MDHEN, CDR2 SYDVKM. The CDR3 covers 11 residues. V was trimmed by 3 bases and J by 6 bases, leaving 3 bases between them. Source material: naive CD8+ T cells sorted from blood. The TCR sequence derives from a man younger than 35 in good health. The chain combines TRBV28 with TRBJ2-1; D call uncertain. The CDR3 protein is CASSFINEQFF. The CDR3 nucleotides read TGTGCCAGCAGTTTTATCAATGAGCAGTTCTTC.